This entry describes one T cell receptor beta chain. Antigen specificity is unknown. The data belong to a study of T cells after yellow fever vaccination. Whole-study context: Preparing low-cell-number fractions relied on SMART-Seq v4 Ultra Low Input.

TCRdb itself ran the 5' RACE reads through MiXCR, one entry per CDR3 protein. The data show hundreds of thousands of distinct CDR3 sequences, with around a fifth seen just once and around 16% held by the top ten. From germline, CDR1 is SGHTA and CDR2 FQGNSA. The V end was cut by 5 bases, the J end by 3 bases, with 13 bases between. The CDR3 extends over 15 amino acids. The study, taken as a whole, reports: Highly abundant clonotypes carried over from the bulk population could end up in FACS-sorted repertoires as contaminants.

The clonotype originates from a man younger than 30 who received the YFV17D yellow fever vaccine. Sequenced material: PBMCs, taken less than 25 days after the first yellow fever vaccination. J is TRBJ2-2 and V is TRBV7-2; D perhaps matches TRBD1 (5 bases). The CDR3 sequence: CASSLLPRDTGELFF. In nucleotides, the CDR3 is TGTGCCAGCAGCCTCCTCCCCAGGGACACCGGGGAGCTGTTTTTT. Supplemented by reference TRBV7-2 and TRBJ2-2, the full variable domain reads GAGVSQSPSNKVTEKGKDVELRCDPISGHTALYWYRQSLGQGLEFLIYFQGNSAPDKSGLPSDRFSAERTGGSVSTLTIQRTQQEDSAVYLCASSLLPRDTGELFFGEGSRLTVL.